This T cell receptor beta chain was captured by sequencing in a study of cytomegalovirus exposure and HLA in healthy donors. A remark on this clone: Its cognate antigen is unknown.

Findings and caveats of the study: Across all donors, roughly uniform sequencing depth was an assumption of the presence/absence analyses. In a later analysis, a missense DCLRE1C variant was linked to TCR beta V- and J-gene trimming. Prior analysis indicated that the majority of TCR beta V segments exhibited productivity approximately 87% or approximately 30% of the time. Beyond CMV serostatus, there was no information to go on about immune exposure.

Germline V CDR1 and CDR2: SQVTM, ANQGSEA. The CDR3 length is 13 residues. J lost 2 bases, V lost 3 bases, and 2 bases had no gene match. The PCR used 60 Vbeta and 13 Jbeta primers. Sequencing used immunoSEQ multiplex PCR; TCRdb keeps in-frame clones, though not all of them. The sample contains approximately 180,000 clones, about an eighth of which appear only once. The TCR sequence derives from a man in his forties or fifties in good health and CMV-seropositive. Specimen: PBMCs. J is TRBJ1-2 and V is TRBV29-1; 8 nucleotides line up with TRBD1. CDR3 nucleotides: TGCAGCGTTGATAACAGGGGGAACTATGGCTACACCTTC. This sequence encodes CSVDNRGNYGYTF.